The 29 T cell receptor beta chains in this list originate from one sample, sequenced in a study of metastatic and nonmetastatic thyroid tumors. Nobody among the patients had been given any treatment before thyroid surgery. TCRdb reprocessed the PCR reads via MiXCR. The sample yields around 30,000 clones, 10% to 11% seen once. Sequencing used blood. The receptor source for this set is a female donor with papillary thyroid cancer or a benign thyroid nodule (not recorded which). Some clones in this sample may be carry-over from other donors' samples.

This clone was observed many times. CDR3 nucleotides: TGTGCCAGCAGCGGCGGACAGGGGCTCTATGGCTACACCTTC. This sequence encodes CASSGGQGLYGYTF. The rearrangement joins TRBV7-2 to TRBJ1-2; TRBD1 aligns across 9 bases. Germline CDR1 SGHTA, CDR2 FQGNSA. J was trimmed by 4 bases and V by 5 bases; bases with no gene match: 5. The CDR3 is 14 amino acids.

This clone was recorded a few times. The chain joins TRBV6-2 or TRBV6-3 to TRBJ2-5, with TRBD2 matching 7 bases. With 11 bases clipped from V and 8 bases from J, the junction kept 14 bases outside the gene matches. The CDR3 spans 13 residues. Germline V gives CDR1 MNHEY, CDR2 SVGEGT. CDR3 coding DNA: TGTGCCTCGGGGGGAGCCGGGTTCTGTACCCAGTACTTC. Its translation: CASGGAGFCTQYF.

This clone was counted many times. The V call is TRBV30, the J call TRBJ1-2; D might be TRBD1 (6 bases). From germline, CDR1 is GTSNPN and CDR2 SVGIG (reference sequence). The CDR3 runs to 12 residues. The V end was cut by 2 bases, the J end by 5 bases, with 9 bases between. CDR3 bases: TGTGCCTGGAGTTCACAGGGTTATGGCTACACCTTC. Amino acid sequence: CAWSSQGYGYTF.

This clone has more than one count but fewer than ten. The chain recombines TRBV6-1 with TRBJ1-2, with D perhaps matching TRBD1 (5 bases). The CDR3 sequence is 16 residues long. V was cut by 3 bases and J by 3 bases, with 17 bases left in between. Germline CDR1 MNHNS, CDR2 SASEGT. CDR3 in amino acids: CASSDGGAGGDYGYTF. In DNA form, the CDR3 reads TGTGCCAGCAGTGACGGTGGGGCAGGAGGGGACTATGGCTACACCTTC.

This clone was seen repeatedly, ten times or more. Germline and junction disagree at one end, which may indicate a read error. This chain links TRBV20-1 with TRBJ2-1, with 7 nucleotides matching TRBD1. Per germline, CDR1 DFQATT and CDR2 SNEGSKA (reference sequence). This CDR3 is built from 15 residues. The CDR3 DNA follows: TGCAGTGCGAGAGGACAGGCCAGCTCCTACAATGAGCAGTTCTTC. It yields the protein CSARGQASSYNEQFF.

In this sample, this clone turned up many times. The rearrangement joins TRBV7-3 to TRBJ1-1, with D hard to call. CDR1 SGHTA and CDR2 FQGTGA come from the germline V gene. V shed 1 base and J shed 3 bases, with 6 bases lying between them. The length of the CDR3 is 13 residues. The chain's CDR3 is CASSLSTDTEAFF. The DNA of the CDR3 is TGTGCCAGCAGCTTAAGTACTGACACTGAAGCTTTCTTT.

In this sample, this clone turned up many times. J is TRBJ1-1 and V is TRBV12-5; D gene unclear. V was trimmed by 2 bases and J by 5 bases, leaving 6 bases between them. There are 12 residues in the CDR3. Germline V gene data show CDR1 as LGHNT and CDR2 as FRNRAP. CDR3 residues: CASGLSWTEAFF. CDR3 DNA: TGTGCTAGTGGTTTGTCCTGGACTGAAGCTTTCTTT.

The sample holds a few counts of this clone. The junction departs from germline at one end; a sequencing error may be responsible. The identical CDR3 is also encoded by other nucleotide sequences in the sample. V gene TRBV12-5 combines with J gene TRBJ2-1; D remains ambiguous. Looked up from germline, CDR1 is LGHNT and CDR2 is FRNRAP. CDR3 size: 16 residues. CDR3 in DNA: TGTGCTAGTGGTTTGGTACCGGACCCCGAGAGCAATGAGCAATTCTTC. Translation: CASGLVPDPESNEQFF.

A remark on this clone: Possible read error: a much larger clone is one base away. The genes are TRBV12-3 or TRBV12-4 and TRBJ2-1, with D tentatively TRBD1 or TRBD2 (6 bases each). The V end was cut by 3 bases, the J end by 3 bases, with 12 bases between. This CDR3 region has 15 residues. The CDR3 protein is CASSFGRGVYNEQFF. The CDR3 region has the DNA TGTGCCAGCAGTTTTGGTAGGGGGGTCTACAATGAGCAGTTCTTC.

This clone was found many times. This may be a read error: a much more frequent sequence differs by one nucleotide. The chain carries TRBV19 and TRBJ1-1, with D tentatively TRBD1 (6 bases). The V gene lost 6 bases and the J gene lost 0 bases, with 17 bases spanning the gap. Looked up from germline, CDR1 is LNHDA and CDR2 is SQIVND (reference sequence). The CDR3 covers 16 residues. CDR3 nucleotide sequence: TGTGCCAGTAGGGGGGGGCCCCGGGGTATGAACACTGAAGCTTTCTTT. It codes for CASRGGPRGMNTEAFF.

This clone showed up many times. This sequence may be a read error, since a much larger clone differs from it by one base. The identical CDR3 is also encoded by other nucleotide sequences in the sample. V usage is TRBV7-6 and J usage is TRBJ2-1, with TRBD2 matching over 11 bases. Germline assignment: CDR1 SGHVS and CDR2 FNYEAQ. The CDR3 spans 16 residues. The CDR3 nucleotides read TGTGCCAGCAGCCCCCTACTAGCGGGAGAATTCAATGAGCAGTTTTTC. Its protein is CASSPLLAGEFNEQFF.

This clone was observed many times. CDR3 sequence: CASHPGMLGRETQYF. The CDR3 nucleotides are TGCGCCAGCCACCCGGGGATGCTTGGTCGAGAGACCCAGTACTTC. V usage is TRBV5-1 and J usage is TRBJ2-5, with D maybe TRBD2 (5 bases). Trimming pared 7 bases from V and 4 bases from J, leaving 20 bases between. The CDR3 is 15 residues long. The germline V gene has CDR1 SGHRS and CDR2 YFSETQ.

This clone was detected many times. The chain has TRBV4-1 and TRBJ1-1; D unclear. The V gene lost 5 bases and the J gene lost 2 bases, with 9 bases spanning the gap. Germline V gene sequence: CDR1 MGHRA, CDR2 YSYEKL. The CDR3 consists of 13 residues. The DNA of the CDR3 is TGCGCCAGCAGCTATAATTTTAACACTGAAGCTTTCTTT. It specifies CASSYNFNTEAFF.

This clone was recorded at least ten times. The J gene is TRBJ2-7, the V gene TRBV13; D is unresolved. V lost 2 bases to trimming and J lost 6 bases, with 11 bases between them. CDR3 length: 13 residues. From germline, CDR1 is PRHDT and CDR2 FYEKMQ (reference sequence). CDR3 in DNA: TGTGCCAGCAGCTTAAATACGGCCGGCGAGCAGTACTTC. Translated: CASSLNTAGEQYF.

This clone was recorded at least ten times. The chain carries TRBV9 and TRBJ1-5; D uncertain. The length of the CDR3 is 14 residues. Between the trimmed V and J ends, which lost 2 bases and 0 bases, there was a span of 6 bases. Germline CDR1 reads SGDLS; CDR2 reads YYNGEE. The CDR3 region has the DNA TGTGCCAGCAGCGTGGATAGTAGCAATCAGCCCCAGCATTTT. Translation: CASSVDSSNQPQHF.

V usage is TRBV6-1 and J usage is TRBJ1-1, with D unclear. The CDR3 is 13 amino acids. The ends were cut back, 5 bases at V and 9 bases at J, with 16 bases in the middle. Germline V gene sequence: CDR1 MNHNS, CDR2 SASEGT. In nucleotides, the CDR3 is TGTGCCAGCAGTATGGCAGACACCATTAAAGCTTTCTTT. This encodes CASSMADTIKAFF.

At least ten counts were recorded for this clone. This chain joins TRBV4-1 and TRBJ1-1; D ambiguous. In germline, CDR1 is MGHRA, CDR2 YSYEKL. This CDR3 is 15 amino acids long. V lost 1 base and J 0 bases, leaving 9 bases between the germline ends. CDR3 DNA sequence: TGCGCCAGCAGCCAAGCTTACAGCATGAACACTGAAGCTTTCTTT. Its protein product is CASSQAYSMNTEAFF.

In its sample, this clone is medium-sized. CDR3 nucleotide sequence: TGTGCCAGCAGTGAAGCCCCGCCGGGCCGATTCGTCGCCTACGAGCAGTACTTC. Its translation: CASSEAPPGRFVAYEQYF. This chain links TRBV6-1 with TRBJ2-7; D unresolved. Deletions cut 0 bases from V and 2 bases from J, with 20 bases between. CDR1 and CDR2 (germline): MNHNS, SASEGT. This CDR3 is built from 18 residues.

This clone has just a few counts. The gene calls are TRBV4-2 and TRBJ2-3, with D possibly matching TRBD2 (6 bases). Trimming shortened V by 4 bases and J by 0 bases, and 11 bases separated the two germline ends. Germline assignment: CDR1 LGHNA and CDR2 YNFKEQ. The CDR3 sequence is 15 residues long. CDR3 in amino acids: CASSPGGASTDTQYF. CDR3 DNA sequence: TGTGCCAGCAGCCCTGGCGGGGCTAGCACAGATACGCAGTATTTT.

The table lists this clone with many counts. The V and J genes are TRBV18 and TRBJ1-2; D gene ambiguous. The V gene lost 8 bases and the J gene lost 1 base, with 17 bases spanning the gap. Per germline, CDR1 KGHSH and CDR2 LQKENI. The CDR3 contains 15 residues. The CDR3 spells CASMFSEIDNYGYTF. Written as DNA, the CDR3 is TGTGCCAGCATGTTTTCCGAGATTGATAACTATGGCTACACCTTC. The full variable domain, rest sourced from reference TRBV18 and TRBJ1-2, is NAGVMQNPRHLVRRRGQEARLRCSPMKGHSHVYWYRQLPEEGLKFMVYLQKENIIDESGMPKERFSAEFPKEGPSILRIQQVVRGDSAAYFCASMFSEIDNYGYTFGSGTRLTVV.

Of note for this clone: A read error may be the cause here, since a much bigger clone is one base away. The genes are TRBV5-1 and TRBJ1-1; no firm D call. The length of the CDR3 is 14 residues. Germline lookup yields CDR1 SGHRS and CDR2 YFSETQ. The germline V and J ends were trimmed by 4 bases and 1 base, with 11 bases remaining between them. The CDR3 region is CASSMVTPNTEAFF. CDR3 DNA sequence: TGCGCCAGCAGCATGGTGACACCGAACACTGAAGCTTTCTTT.

J is TRBJ2-7 and V is TRBV6-1, with 7 bases fitting TRBD1. V was clipped by 6 bases and J by 0 bases; unmatched bases: 8. Germline CDR1 reads MNHNS; CDR2 reads SASEGT. This CDR3 is built from 15 residues. The CDR3 reads CASRTGTVLSYEQYF. In nucleotides, the CDR3 is TGTGCCAGCAGAACCGGGACAGTCCTCTCCTACGAGCAGTACTTC.

This clone was counted at least ten times. This rearrangement joins TRBV4-1 to TRBJ2-7; TRBD2 agrees at 7 bases. The germline CDR1 and CDR2 sequences are MGHRA and YSYEKL. J lost 3 bases, V lost 0 bases, and 5 bases had no gene match. The CDR3 extends over 15 amino acids. The CDR3 loop is CASSQEVLADYEQYF. The CDR3 region has the DNA TGCGCCAGCAGCCAAGAGGTTCTAGCGGACTACGAGCAGTACTTC.

This clone was counted once. The V call is TRBV5-1, the J call TRBJ1-2; 7 bases are a match to TRBD1. Trimming took 3 bases from V and 3 from J; bases not matched to a gene: 2. CDR1 and CDR2 from the germline V gene are SGHRS and YFSETQ. CDR3 size: 13 residues. The DNA of the CDR3 is TGCGCCAGCAGCTCAGGGACAGACTATGGCTACACCTTC. Translating gives CASSSGTDYGYTF. Full variable domain (missing parts from reference TRBV5-1 and TRBJ1-2): KAGVTQTPRYLIKTRGQQVTLSCSPISGHRSVSWYQQTPGQGLQFLFEYFSETQRNKGNFPGRFSGRQFSNSRSEMNVSTLELGDSALYLCASSSGTDYGYTFGSGTRLTVV.

This clone was seen repeatedly, ten times or more. The chain employs TRBV6-4 and TRBJ1-2; 12 bases fit TRBD1. The trim removed 1 base at V and 8 bases at J, leaving 2 bases unmatched. This CDR3 spans 14 amino acids. CDR1 is MRHNA and CDR2 is SNTAGT in the germline V gene. The CDR3: CASSDWDRGLGYTF. In nucleotides, the CDR3 is TGTGCCAGCAGTGACTGGGACAGGGGGCTCGGCTACACCTTC.

By its share, this clone is medium-sized (0.01 to 0.1%). CDR3 protein: CASSESGRGSYEQYF. In DNA form, the CDR3 reads TGTGCCAGCAGTGAATCGGGCAGGGGGTCCTACGAGCAGTACTTC. The gene calls are TRBV6-1 and TRBJ2-7; TRBD1 agrees at 7 bases. The V gene's germline CDR1 is MNHNS and CDR2 SASEGT. Trimming removed 2 bases from V and 1 base from J; junction bases left unmatched: 5. CDR3 length: 15 amino acids.

This clone was detected ten times or more. CDR3 protein: CASSHGGGGGSYNEQFF. In DNA form, the CDR3 reads TGTGCCAGCAGTCATGGAGGAGGGGGGGGATCCTACAATGAGCAGTTCTTC. The chain carries TRBV25-1 and TRBJ2-1, with D perhaps TRBD2 (7 bases). The germline V gene encodes CDR1 MGHDK and CDR2 SYGVNS. The CDR3 is 17 residues long. Trimming stripped 5 bases from V and 1 base from J, with 18 bases between.

This chain uses TRBV14 with TRBJ1-2, with 7 positions matching TRBD1. Germline loops: CDR1 SGHDN, CDR2 FVKESK. The CDR3 consists of 16 residues. The J segment lost 0 bases and the V segment lost 3 bases, leaving 7 bases of the junction unmatched. The CDR3 protein is CASSQRQGSSNYGYTF. CDR3 sequence (DNA): TGTGCCAGCAGCCAGCGACAGGGAAGCTCTAACTATGGCTACACCTTC.

This clone was picked up many times. V usage is TRBV10-3 and J usage is TRBJ2-7; TRBD1 matches 7 bases. CDR1 and CDR2 from the germline V gene are ENHRY and SYGVKD. CDR3 size: 14 residues. With V trimmed by 3 bases and J by 3 bases, 5 bases remained unmatched. CDR3 residues: CAISERGPDYEQYF. The DNA for the CDR3 is TGTGCCATCAGTGAAAGGGGGCCAGACTACGAGCAGTACTTC.